This T cell receptor beta chain was observed in a study of memory CD4+ T cells and cytomegalovirus serostatus. Single viable CD3+CD4+CD8-CD45RO+ cells were sorted as the memory CD4+ T cells. Serum IgG to CMV pp150, pp28, p38 and p52 defined serostatus. In the case of this clone: Its specificity is not known.

Study-level findings and limits: A US-trained random forest predicted CMV serostatus with median AUC around 0.9. CD4+ memory repertoires contained about two fifths of the 164 reported CMV TCRbeta sequences.

As processed by the authors: After removing out-of-frame reads, 2,204,828 distinct TCRbeta sequences remained. Sequencing was performed with immunoSEQ multiplex PCR; in TCRdb, only in-frame clones are kept and a portion is missing. V and J calls and clone size are those listed in that table; D and trimming were worked out from the DNA. The sample contains some 52,000 clones, 70% to 80% of which appear only once. The clonotype originates from an adult in good health and CMV-seronegative. What was sequenced was memory CD4+ T cells from blood.

The CDR3 loop reads CASSPPSRRDQETQYF. In DNA form, the CDR3 reads TGTGCCAGCTCACCCCCATCAAGGAGGGACCAAGAGACCCAGTACTTC. The chain recombines TRBV18 with TRBJ2-5; TRBD2 is a possible D gene (6 bases). CDR1 is KGHSH, CDR2 LQKENI, per germline. V was clipped by 3 bases and J by 0 bases, with 14 bases between them. CDR3 length: 16 residues.